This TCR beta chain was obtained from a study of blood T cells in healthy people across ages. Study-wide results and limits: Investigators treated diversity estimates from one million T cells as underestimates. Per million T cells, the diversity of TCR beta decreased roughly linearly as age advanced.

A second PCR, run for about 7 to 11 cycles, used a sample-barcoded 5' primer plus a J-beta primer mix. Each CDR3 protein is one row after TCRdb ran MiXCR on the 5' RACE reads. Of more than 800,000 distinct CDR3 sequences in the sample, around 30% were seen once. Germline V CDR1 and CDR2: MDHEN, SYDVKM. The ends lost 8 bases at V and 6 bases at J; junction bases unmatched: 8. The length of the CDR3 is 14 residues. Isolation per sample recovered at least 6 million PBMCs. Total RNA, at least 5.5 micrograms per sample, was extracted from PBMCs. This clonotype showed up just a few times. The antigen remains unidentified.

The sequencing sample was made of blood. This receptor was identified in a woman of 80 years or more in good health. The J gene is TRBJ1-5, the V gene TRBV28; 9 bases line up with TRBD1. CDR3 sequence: CASHIQGAFQPQHF. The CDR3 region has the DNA TGTGCCAGCCACATACAGGGGGCATTTCAGCCCCAGCATTTT.